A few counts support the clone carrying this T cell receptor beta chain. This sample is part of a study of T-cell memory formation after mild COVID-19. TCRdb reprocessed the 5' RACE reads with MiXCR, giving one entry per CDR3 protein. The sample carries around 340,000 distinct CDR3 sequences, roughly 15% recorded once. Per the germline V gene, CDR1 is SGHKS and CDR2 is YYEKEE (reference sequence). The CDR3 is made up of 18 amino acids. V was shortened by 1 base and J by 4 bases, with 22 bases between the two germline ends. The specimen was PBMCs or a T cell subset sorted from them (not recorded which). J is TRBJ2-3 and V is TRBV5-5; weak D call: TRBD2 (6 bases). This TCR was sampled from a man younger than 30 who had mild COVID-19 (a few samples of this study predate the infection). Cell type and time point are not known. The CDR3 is CASSLYGPAGPNADTQYF. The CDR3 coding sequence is TGTGCCAGCAGCTTGTATGGCCCAGCGGGCCCGAATGCAGATACGCAGTATTTT.